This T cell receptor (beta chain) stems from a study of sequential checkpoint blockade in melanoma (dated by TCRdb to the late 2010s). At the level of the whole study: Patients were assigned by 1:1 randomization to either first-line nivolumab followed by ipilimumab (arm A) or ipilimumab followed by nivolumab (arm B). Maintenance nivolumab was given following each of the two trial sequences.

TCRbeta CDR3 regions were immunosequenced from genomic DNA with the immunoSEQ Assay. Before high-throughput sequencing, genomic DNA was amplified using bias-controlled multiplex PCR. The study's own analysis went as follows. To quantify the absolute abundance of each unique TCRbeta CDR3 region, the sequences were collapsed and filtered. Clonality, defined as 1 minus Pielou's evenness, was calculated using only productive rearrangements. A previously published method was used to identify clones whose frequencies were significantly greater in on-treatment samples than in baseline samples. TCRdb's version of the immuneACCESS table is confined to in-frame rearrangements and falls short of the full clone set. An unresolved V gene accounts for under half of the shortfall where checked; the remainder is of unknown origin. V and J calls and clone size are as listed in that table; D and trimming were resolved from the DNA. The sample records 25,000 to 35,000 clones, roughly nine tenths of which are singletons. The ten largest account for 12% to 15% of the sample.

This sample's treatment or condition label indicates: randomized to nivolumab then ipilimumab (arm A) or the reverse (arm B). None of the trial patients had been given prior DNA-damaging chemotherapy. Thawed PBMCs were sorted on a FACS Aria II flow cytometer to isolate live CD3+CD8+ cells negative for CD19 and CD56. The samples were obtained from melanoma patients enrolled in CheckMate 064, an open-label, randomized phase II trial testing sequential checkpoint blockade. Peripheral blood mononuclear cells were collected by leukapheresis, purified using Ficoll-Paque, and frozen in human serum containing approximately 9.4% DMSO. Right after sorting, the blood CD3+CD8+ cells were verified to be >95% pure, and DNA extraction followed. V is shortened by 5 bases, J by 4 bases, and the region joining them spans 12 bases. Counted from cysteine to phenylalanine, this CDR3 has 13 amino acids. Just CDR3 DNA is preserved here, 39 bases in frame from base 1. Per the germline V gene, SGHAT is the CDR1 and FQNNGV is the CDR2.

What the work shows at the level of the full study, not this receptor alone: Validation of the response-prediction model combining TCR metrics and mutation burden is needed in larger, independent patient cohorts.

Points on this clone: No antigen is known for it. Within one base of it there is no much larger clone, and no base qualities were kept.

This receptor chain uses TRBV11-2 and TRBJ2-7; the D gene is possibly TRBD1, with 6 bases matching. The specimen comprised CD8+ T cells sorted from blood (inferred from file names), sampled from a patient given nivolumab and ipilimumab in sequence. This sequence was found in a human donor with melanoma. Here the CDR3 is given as CASSQGSGYEQYF. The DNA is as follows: TGTGCCAGCAGCCAGGGGAGCGGATACGAGCAGTACTTC.